The 16 T cell receptor beta chains below come from one sample, sequenced in a study of radiation and T cells in renal cell carcinoma. Time point in this sample: baseline pretreatment blood. The treatment: 15 Gy SBRT to primary tumor, nephrectomy 4 weeks later. TCRdb keeps only in-frame clones here, not all; method: immunoSEQ multiplex PCR. There are about 130,000 clones in the sample; roughly 80% occur only once, and around 3% lies in the top ten. Sample: blood, taken from a patient whose treatment included radiotherapy and nephrectomy. The receptor source for this set is a woman aged 55-70 years with renal cell carcinoma.

The sample holds a few counts of this clone. The rearrangement links TRBV28 to TRBJ2-1; the match to TRBD2 covers 7 bases. After removal of 3 bases from V and 8 bases from J, the junction contained 7 bases not matched to a gene. This CDR3 spans 14 amino acids. Germline CDR1 reads MDHEN; CDR2 reads SYDVKM. This chain's CDR3 is CASSLGGSRDEQFF. In DNA form, the CDR3 reads TGTGCCAGCAGTTTGGGCGGGAGCAGGGATGAGCAGTTCTTC. Using reference TRBV28 and TRBJ2-1 for the parts outside the CDR3, the full variable domain is DVKVTQSSRYLVKRTGEKVFLECVQDMDHENMFWYRQDPGLGLRLIYFSYDVKMKEKGDIPEGYSVSREKKERFSLILESASTNQTSMYLCASSLGGSRDEQFFGPGTRLTVL.

In its sample, this clone was seen a few times. This chain connects TRBV4-3 to TRBJ2-2; D is ambiguous. The CDR3 is made up of 14 amino acids. Trimming shortened V by 0 bases and J by 1 base, and 3 bases separated the two germline ends. Germline CDR1 LGHNA, CDR2 YSLEER. The CDR3 reads CASSQERNTGELFF. In DNA, the CDR3 is TGCGCCAGCAGCCAAGAGCGGAACACCGGGGAGCTGTTTTTT.

The V call is TRBV6-1, the J call TRBJ2-7; 10 bases agree with TRBD1. Germline V gene data show CDR1 as MNHNS and CDR2 as SASEGT. V was clipped by 4 bases and J by 3 bases; unmatched bases: 6. The CDR3 covers 15 residues. CDR3 region: CASSAPGQGLYEQYF. The CDR3 nucleotides are TGTGCCAGCAGTGCGCCGGGACAGGGGCTCTACGAGCAGTACTTC.

In the case of this clone: In the same sample, other DNA sequences code for this CDR3. The rearrangement links TRBV5-1 to TRBJ1-2; D not resolved. Trimming removed 0 bases from V and 4 bases from J, with 7 bases in between. The CDR3 is 13 residues long. Germline lookup yields CDR1 SGHRS and CDR2 YFSETQ. CDR3 in DNA: TGCGCCAGCAGCTTGGAGGGCGGCTATGGCTACACCTTC. Amino acids: CASSLEGGYGYTF.

This rearrangement joins TRBV19 to TRBJ1-2; no definite D call. Germline assignment: CDR1 LNHDA and CDR2 SQIVND (reference sequence). The CDR3 runs 13 residues. Trimming removed 7 bases from V and 5 bases from J, with 14 bases in between. The CDR3 bases are TGTGCCAGTACCCCGGACCGATTGTATGGCTACACCTTC. Encoded protein: CASTPDRLYGYTF.

V usage is TRBV7-6 and J usage is TRBJ2-2, with no clear D. V lost 1 base, J lost 0 bases, and 6 bases lay in between. This CDR3 region has 15 residues. Germline V gene sequence: CDR1 SGHVS, CDR2 FNYEAQ. The CDR3 here is CASSLDYSNTGELFF. CDR3 coding DNA: TGTGCCAGCAGCTTAGACTACTCGAACACCGGGGAGCTGTTTTTT.

The V call is TRBV28, the J call TRBJ2-7; 8 nucleotides line up with TRBD2. CDR1 and CDR2 (germline): MDHEN, SYDVKM. The CDR3 runs 14 residues. V trimming: 5 bases; J trimming: 7 bases; junction bases outside the gene matches: 10. CDR3 coding DNA: TGTGCCAGCAGTACGGGGACTAGGTGGCGAGAGCAGTACTTC. The encoded protein is CASSTGTRWREQYF.

This sequence joins TRBV7-6 and TRBJ1-4; 9 bases map to TRBD1. Germline CDR1 and CDR2: SGHVS and FNYEAQ. The CDR3 has 14 amino acids. Trimming at V came to 3 bases and at J to 4 bases, leaving 0 bases not matched to a gene. The CDR3 region has the DNA TGTGCCAGCAGCTTGGGACAGGGTAATGAAAAACTGTTTTTT. Its translation: CASSLGQGNEKLFF.

This clone was picked up a small number of times. This chain joins TRBV7-2 and TRBJ2-7; D may be TRBD2 (7 bases). V was clipped by 1 base and J by 6 bases, with 19 bases between them. CDR3 length: 16 amino acids. Germline V gene sequence: CDR1 SGHTA, CDR2 FQGNSA. The CDR3 here is CASSLGVGGAPSEQYF. The CDR3 DNA reads TGTGCCAGCAGCTTAGGGGTTGGGGGGGCCCCCTCCGAGCAGTACTTC.

V and J are TRBV6-6 and TRBJ2-3; D remains ambiguous. This CDR3 contains 13 residues. CDR1 is MNHNY and CDR2 is SVGAGI in the germline V gene (reference sequence). The V end was cut by 0 bases, the J end by 6 bases, with 7 bases between. CDR3 region: CASSYSPGDTQYF. The CDR3 nucleotides are TGTGCCAGCAGTTACTCCCCGGGCGATACGCAGTATTTT.

This clone is a singleton in its sample. Other DNA variants within this sample encode the same CDR3. This sequence joins TRBV15 and TRBJ1-5, with 8 positions matching TRBD1. The CDR3 is 14 amino acids. Losses at the gene ends were 3 bases for V and 2 bases for J; bases not matched to a gene: 0. CDR1 is LNHNV, CDR2 YYDKDF, per germline (reference sequence). The CDR3 is CATSRDRGNQPQHF. Written as DNA, the CDR3 is TGTGCCACCAGCAGGGACAGGGGCAATCAGCCCCAGCATTTT.

The chain couples TRBV4-1 to TRBJ2-2; D uncertain. The CDR3 extends over 16 amino acids. Trimming removed 0 bases at V and 1 base at J, with 9 bases between. Germline V gene sequence: CDR1 MGHRA, CDR2 YSYEKL. The CDR3 region is CASSQDGSLNTGELFF. The CDR3 nucleotides are TGCGCCAGCAGCCAAGATGGCAGCCTGAACACCGGGGAGCTGTTTTTT.

J is TRBJ2-3 and V is TRBV7-9; D remains ambiguous. Germline V gene data show CDR1 as SEHNR and CDR2 as FQNEAQ (reference sequence). The CDR3 spans 11 residues. Trimming cost V 3 bases and J 2 bases, with 0 bases left between them. CDR3 sequence: CASSFTDTQYF. The CDR3 DNA reads TGTGCCAGCAGCTTCACAGATACGCAGTATTTT.

The gene calls are TRBV19 and TRBJ2-1, with 8 bases matching TRBD2. Per germline, CDR1 LNHDA and CDR2 SQIVND (reference sequence). V trimming: 9 bases; J trimming: 3 bases; junction bases outside the gene matches: 4. The CDR3 consists of 13 residues. CDR3 sequence reads: CASEGLGYNEQFF. In DNA form, the CDR3 reads TGTGCCAGCGAGGGACTAGGCTACAATGAGCAGTTCTTC.

The chain carries TRBV7-2 and TRBJ2-7, with TRBD2 matching 14 bases. The CDR3 runs to 16 residues. Germline CDR1 and CDR2: SGHTA and FQGNSA. V shed 3 bases and J 5 bases; nucleotides not matched to a gene: 6. CDR3 sequence reads: CASSFRLAGGRDEQYF. CDR3 nucleotide sequence: TGTGCCAGCAGCTTTCGACTAGCGGGAGGGCGGGACGAGCAGTACTTC.

The rearrangement joins TRBV27 to TRBJ2-5, with D possibly being TRBD1 (5 bases). The germline V gene has CDR1 MNHEY and CDR2 SMNVEV (reference sequence). V lost 8 bases, J lost 7 bases, and 14 bases lay in between. This CDR3 region has 12 residues. The CDR3 sequence is CASSLSQGTQYF. Written as DNA, the CDR3 is TGTGCCAGCTCCTTGTCCCAGGGGACCCAGTACTTC.